A single sample gave rise to the 9 T cell receptor beta chains below, sequenced in a study of CD8+CD57+ T cells in acquired aplastic anemia. Template material for TCR beta VDJ and CDR3 profiling consisted of genomic DNA. MiXCR, run by TCRdb on the reads, gives a single entry per CDR3 protein. This sample has about 130,000 distinct CDR3 sequences, with over 45% found just once. Sequenced: sorted CD4+, CD8+, or CD8+CD57+ T cells (not recorded which) from PBMCs. These receptors were obtained from a human donor in good health, serving as a control.

This clonotype was observed many times. The chain has TRBV6-5 and TRBJ2-3; TRBD1 aligns across 7 bases. The V gene end was trimmed by 6 bases and the J gene end by 0 bases; junction bases not matched to a gene: 6. Germline V gene sequence: CDR1 MNHEY, CDR2 SVGAGI. CDR3 length equals 15 residues. CDR3 nucleotides: TGTGCCAGCAGATCACAGGGGCGCAGCACAGATACGCAGTATTTT. It translates to CASRSQGRSTDTQYF.

The chain carries TRBV7-9 and TRBJ2-7; 9 positions agree with TRBD2. V was clipped by 6 bases and J by 5 bases; unmatched bases: 11. The CDR3 is 15 residues long. The germline V gene has CDR1 SEHNR and CDR2 FQNEAQ (reference sequence). The CDR3 protein is CASSFRGGGANEQYF. The CDR3 DNA sequence: TGTGCCAGCAGTTTTAGGGGCGGGGGGGCCAACGAGCAGTACTTC.

The chain couples TRBV20-1 to TRBJ2-3; 11 bases fit TRBD2. The CDR3 extends over 14 amino acids. From germline, CDR1 is DFQATT and CDR2 SNEGSKA (reference sequence). With V trimmed by 6 bases and J by 1 base, 3 bases remained unmatched. DNA of the CDR3: TGCAGTGCCCTAGCGGGGGGCCGCACAGATACGCAGTATTTT. This gives the protein CSALAGGRTDTQYF.

This clonotype was recorded many times. The CDR3 is CASKETGVYGYTF. CDR3 DNA sequence: TGTGCCAGTAAAGAGACAGGCGTCTATGGCTACACCTTC. This chain connects TRBV19 to TRBJ1-2; D possibly corresponds to TRBD1 (6 bases). The germline V gene has CDR1 LNHDA and CDR2 SQIVND (reference sequence). Deletions cut 7 bases from V and 4 bases from J, with 13 bases between. The CDR3 is 13 amino acids.

This clonotype was observed many times. This rearrangement joins TRBV9 to TRBJ2-5, with 11 bases that match TRBD2. The V gene end was trimmed by 4 bases and the J gene end by 7 bases; junction bases not matched to a gene: 12. This CDR3 has 16 amino acids. The V gene's germline CDR1 is SGDLS and CDR2 YYNGEE. The CDR3 DNA follows: TGTGCCAGCAGCATTAGACTAGCGGGGCTGGGGGGGACCCAGTACTTC. Residues: CASSIRLAGLGGTQYF.

This clonotype was recorded only once. The chain combines TRBV11-3 with TRBJ2-2; 10 nucleotides agree with TRBD1. Losses at the gene ends were 4 bases for V and 3 bases for J; bases not matched to a gene: 5. Per germline, CDR1 SGHNT and CDR2 YENEEA. The CDR3 loop spans 16 amino acids. The CDR3 region has the DNA TGTGCCAGCAGCTCAGACAGGGGGCTGGACACCGGGGAGCTGTTTTTT. Its translation: CASSSDRGLDTGELFF.

V is TRBV2 and J is TRBJ2-2; D remains unclear. Germline V gene lookup returns CDR1 SNHLY and CDR2 FYNNEI. V lost 4 bases to trimming and J lost 5 bases, with 8 bases between them. CDR3 size: 13 residues. The CDR3 coding sequence is TGTGCCAGCAGTGTAAGGGTAACCGGGGAGCTGTTTTTT. This gives the protein CASSVRVTGELFF.

This clonotype was detected many times. This chain uses TRBV6-2 or TRBV6-3 with TRBJ1-5, with D possibly TRBD1 on 5 matching bases. Germline values: CDR1 MNHEY, CDR2 SVGEGT. V was trimmed by 0 bases and J by 3 bases, leaving 9 bases between them. This CDR3 region has 15 residues. The CDR3 reads CASSYSGGYNQPQHF. CDR3 coding DNA: TGTGCCAGCAGTTACTCGGGGGGATACAATCAGCCCCAGCATTTT.

The V call is TRBV7-6, the J call TRBJ2-7; perhaps TRBD1 as D (6 bases). This CDR3 has 16 amino acids. Germline CDR1 reads SGHVS; CDR2 reads FNYEAQ. The V end was cut by 4 bases, the J end by 5 bases, with 21 bases between. CDR3 protein: CASSSQGSSGANEQYF. In DNA form, the CDR3 reads TGTGCCAGCAGCTCACAGGGTTCCTCTGGGGCCAACGAGCAGTACTTC.